The 32 T cell receptor beta chains reported below all come from one sample, sequenced in a study of blood T cell repertoires in COVID-19. Only in-frame clones appear in the TCRdb table, and some are missing; sequencing was by immunoSEQ multiplex PCR. The sample has 200,000 to 250,000 clones, roughly nine tenths seen once. Material for sequencing was PBMCs or T cells enriched from blood (not recorded which). The receptors stem from a man aged 25 to 45 who had recovered from COVID-19.

The chain couples TRBV5-1 to TRBJ1-1, with D perhaps TRBD1 (6 bases). CDR1 is SGHRS, CDR2 YFSETQ, per germline. The CDR3 is 14 amino acids. Deletions cut 3 bases from V and 5 bases from J, with 14 bases between. The CDR3 reads CASSWGQGNTEAFF. CDR3 sequence (DNA): TGCGCCAGCAGCTGGGGACAAGGCAATACTGAAGCTTTCTTT.

The J gene is TRBJ1-6, the V gene TRBV7-9; 10 bases are a match to TRBD1. Germline lookup yields CDR1 SEHNR and CDR2 FQNEAQ (reference sequence). The CDR3 loop spans 15 amino acids. V gave up 1 base and J gave up 7 bases; unmatched junction bases: 1. CDR3 sequence reads: CASSLETGGNSPLHF. The CDR3 region has the DNA TGTGCCAGCAGCTTAGAGACAGGGGGCAATTCACCCCTCCACTTT.

The chain combines TRBV7-8 with TRBJ1-5; the match to TRBD1 covers 9 bases. The trim removed 5 bases at V and 3 bases at J, leaving 5 bases unmatched. Germline V gene lookup returns CDR1 SGHVS and CDR2 FQNEAQ. This CDR3 is 15 amino acids long. The CDR3: CASSLNRGPNQPQHF. As DNA, the CDR3 is TGTGCCAGCAGCCTAAACAGGGGGCCCAATCAGCCCCAGCATTTT.

V usage is TRBV9 and J usage is TRBJ1-3; D gene ambiguous. Germline lookup yields CDR1 SGDLS and CDR2 YYNGEE. V shed 0 bases and J shed 0 bases, with 7 bases lying between them. This CDR3 contains 15 residues. This CDR3 reads CASSVDIVSGNTIYF. The CDR3 DNA reads TGTGCCAGCAGCGTAGATATCGTCTCTGGAAACACCATATATTTT. Full variable domain (rest looked up from reference TRBV9 and TRBJ1-3): DSGVTQTPKHLITATGQRVTLRCSPRSGDLSVYWYQQSLDQGLQFLIQYYNGEERAKGNILERFSAQQFPDLHSELNLSSLELGDSALYFCASSVDIVSGNTIYFGEGSWLTVV.

This chain uses TRBV28 with TRBJ2-2; 10 bases agree with TRBD2. V trimming: 5 bases; J trimming: 2 bases; junction bases outside the gene matches: 5. Germline V lookup: CDR1 MDHEN, CDR2 SYDVKM. The CDR3 has 16 residues. CDR3 amino acids: CASSLAGATNTGELFF. CDR3 DNA: TGTGCCAGCAGTCTAGCGGGAGCGACTAACACCGGGGAGCTGTTTTTT.

The chain has TRBV30 and TRBJ1-6, with TRBD1 matching 7 bases. This CDR3 has 13 amino acids. V trimming: 4 bases; J trimming: 10 bases; junction bases outside the gene matches: 7. Per the germline V gene, CDR1 is GTSNPN and CDR2 is SVGIG (reference sequence). The CDR3 sequence is CAWKRQGRSPLHF. CDR3 in DNA: TGTGCCTGGAAAAGACAGGGACGCTCACCCCTCCACTTT.

The chain couples TRBV11-2 to TRBJ1-5; unclear D gene. The CDR3 consists of 14 residues. V dropped 1 base and J dropped 7 bases, with 11 bases sitting between them. Germline-derived CDR1 and CDR2 are SGHAT and FQNNGV. As DNA, the CDR3 is TGTGCCAGCAGCTTAGGGGGAGCCGGGCAGCCCCAGCATTTT. As protein: CASSLGGAGQPQHF.

The chain joins TRBV25-1 to TRBJ2-7; 7 bases map to TRBD1. Germline V gene sequence: CDR1 MGHDK, CDR2 SYGVNS. After removal of 1 base from V and 0 bases from J, the junction contained 3 bases not matched to a gene. The CDR3 is 15 amino acids. DNA for the CDR3: TGTGCCAGCAGTGAATTGGGACAGAGCTCCTACGAGCAGTACTTC. This encodes CASSELGQSSYEQYF.

The genes are TRBV6-2 or TRBV6-3 and TRBJ2-7; 7 positions match TRBD1. The length of the CDR3 is 15 residues. V lost 5 bases, J lost 2 bases, and 9 bases stayed unmatched. In germline, CDR1 is MNHEY, CDR2 SVGEGT. The CDR3 reads CASSAYRGATYEQYF. The CDR3 nucleotides are TGTGCCAGCAGTGCCTACAGGGGTGCCACCTACGAGCAGTACTTC.

This clone was counted a single time. This rearrangement joins TRBV9 to TRBJ1-1; D is ambiguous. Trimming took 2 bases from V and 1 from J, leaving 9 bases between them. The CDR3 loop spans 14 amino acids. Germline CDR1 and CDR2: SGDLS and YYNGEE. The CDR3 protein is CASSVTSANTEAFF. As DNA, the CDR3 is TGTGCCAGCAGCGTCACCAGCGCGAACACTGAAGCTTTCTTT.

The chain recombines TRBV19 with TRBJ2-1; 8 nucleotides match TRBD2. The CDR3 is made up of 16 amino acids. V lost 7 bases, J lost 6 bases, and 14 bases stayed unmatched. The V gene's germline CDR1 is LNHDA and CDR2 SQIVND (reference sequence). CDR3 coding DNA: TGTGCCAGTACCCTCGGGGGGGGCGCGCCCCCCAATGAGCAGTTCTTC. Translated, it gives CASTLGGGAPPNEQFF.

The chain carries TRBV2 and TRBJ2-2, with 9 bases that match TRBD2. V shed 5 bases, J shed 4 bases, and the junction held 8 bases outside the gene matches. The germline gives CDR1 SNHLY, CDR2 FYNNEI. CDR3 size: 16 residues. The CDR3 here is CASSKREVGTTGELFF. The CDR3 coding sequence is TGTGCCAGCAGTAAGCGGGAGGTTGGGACCACCGGGGAGCTGTTTTTT.

This clone occurred once. This CDR3 reads CASKGSGEQYF. CDR3 nucleotide sequence: TGTGCCAGCAAGGGGTCTGGGGAGCAGTACTTC. This rearrangement joins TRBV2 to TRBJ2-7, with D possibly TRBD1 on 5 matching bases. This CDR3 spans 11 amino acids. Germline assignment: CDR1 SNHLY and CDR2 FYNNEI. The V end was cut by 7 bases, the J end by 7 bases, with 11 bases between.

This clone was seen only once. This chain links TRBV19 with TRBJ2-7; TRBD2 matches 8 bases. Unmatched junction bases numbered 11, after V lost 4 bases and J lost 3 bases. The CDR3 is 16 amino acids. Germline V gives CDR1 LNHDA, CDR2 SQIVND (reference sequence). CDR3 region: CASSTVAGNQHYEQYF. The CDR3 DNA sequence: TGTGCCAGTAGTACCGTAGCGGGGAACCAACACTACGAGCAGTACTTC.

This clone was detected only a few times. This rearrangement joins TRBV2 to TRBJ1-2; no clear D. Germline V gives CDR1 SNHLY, CDR2 FYNNEI. V lost 3 bases, J lost 7 bases, and 12 bases lay in between. The CDR3 totals 13 residues. Here the CDR3 reads CASSDSGQSGYTF. The CDR3 DNA reads TGTGCCAGCAGTGACTCGGGTCAGAGTGGCTACACCTTC. The complete variable domain, with remaining parts taken from reference TRBV2 and TRBJ1-2, reads EPEVTQTPSHQVTQMGQEVILRCVPISNHLYFYWYRQILGQKVEFLVSFYNNEISEKSEIFDDQFSVERPDGSNFTLKIRSTKLEDSAMYFCASSDSGQSGYTFGSGTRLTVV.

The gene calls are TRBV28 and TRBJ1-4; D gene ambiguous. This CDR3 contains 10 residues. The V end lost 9 bases, the J end lost 4 bases, and 3 bases lay between the germline ends. Per the germline V gene, CDR1 is MDHEN and CDR2 is SYDVKM. This CDR3 is CASLNEKLFF. The CDR3 bases are TGTGCCAGTCTTAATGAAAAACTGTTTTTT.

The J gene is TRBJ2-7, the V gene TRBV10-2; 10 nucleotides align to TRBD1. This CDR3 has 16 residues. The J segment lost 3 bases and the V segment lost 1 base, leaving 6 bases of the junction unmatched. CDR1 is WSHSY and CDR2 is SAAADI in the germline V gene. In DNA form, the CDR3 reads TGCGCCAGCAGTGAGTATGTGACAGGGGGCTTCTACGAGCAGTACTTC. It yields the protein CASSEYVTGGFYEQYF.

In its sample, this clone was seen once. The chain has TRBV15 and TRBJ1-6, with 7 bases fitting TRBD1. Looked up from germline, CDR1 is LNHNV and CDR2 is YYDKDF (reference sequence). The CDR3 runs 16 residues. With V trimmed by 7 bases and J by 10 bases, 16 bases remained unmatched. The CDR3 spells CATTSDYTTGVSPLHF. CDR3 in DNA: TGTGCCACCACCTCCGATTACACCACAGGGGTCTCACCCCTCCACTTT.

This chain links TRBV19 with TRBJ1-4, with D maybe TRBD1 (5 bases). The V gene lost 3 bases and the J gene lost 5 bases, with 13 bases spanning the gap. Germline CDR1 LNHDA, CDR2 SQIVND (reference sequence). This CDR3 comprises 15 residues. Here the CDR3 DNA reads TGTGCCAGTAGTATTTGGGGCTCTGGAAATGAAAAACTGTTTTTT. Protein: CASSIWGSGNEKLFF.

V and J are TRBV28 and TRBJ1-5; D is uncertain. V gave up 3 bases and J gave up 3 bases, with 9 bases separating them. Germline loops: CDR1 MDHEN, CDR2 SYDVKM. The CDR3 extends over 14 amino acids. The CDR3 bases are TGTGCCAGCAGTTTTTCTCTTGTCAATCAGCCCCAGCATTTT. It specifies CASSFSLVNQPQHF.

The chain carries TRBV6-2 or TRBV6-3 and TRBJ1-5, with 7 bases fitting TRBD1. CDR3 length equals 15 residues. After removal of 6 bases from V and 2 bases from J, the junction contained 7 bases not matched to a gene. CDR1 and CDR2 (germline): MNHEY, SVGEGT. CDR3 nucleotide sequence: TGTGCCAGCAGCACCACAGGGGCAGGCAATCAGCCCCAGCATTTT. This sequence encodes CASSTTGAGNQPQHF.

This clone was counted between two and nine times. The rearrangement uses TRBV4-2 and TRBJ2-7, with 15 nucleotides matching TRBD2. Per germline, CDR1 LGHNA and CDR2 YNFKEQ. The ends lost 4 bases at V and 2 bases at J; junction bases unmatched: 21. The CDR3 is 22 amino acids. CDR3 bases: TGTGCCAGCAGCCGGGGGATATTTGGGACTAGCGGGGGGCAACCCATAACCTACGAGCAGTACTTC. It codes for CASSRGIFGTSGGQPITYEQYF.

The chain is built from TRBV5-8 and TRBJ1-4; weak D call: TRBD1 (6 bases). V dropped 3 bases and J dropped 0 bases, with 15 bases sitting between them. CDR1 SGHTS and CDR2 YDEGEE come from the germline V gene. This CDR3 comprises 17 residues. The CDR3 is CASSYGQTFATNEKLFF. CDR3 nucleotides: TGTGCCAGCAGCTACGGACAGACCTTTGCAACTAATGAAAAACTGTTTTTT.

With regard to this clone: Within the sample, other DNA sequences also encode this same CDR3. J is TRBJ2-2 and V is TRBV5-1; possible D gene TRBD2, 6 bases. The germline V gene has CDR1 SGHRS and CDR2 YFSETQ. This CDR3 has 14 amino acids. Trimming removed 0 bases at V and 3 bases at J, with 6 bases between. Here the CDR3 reads CASSLAGDTGELFF. The CDR3 DNA reads as TGCGCCAGCAGCTTGGCGGGGGACACCGGGGAGCTGTTTTTT.

The chain joins TRBV10-3 to TRBJ1-5; 8 nucleotides line up with TRBD1. V was clipped by 0 bases and J by 6 bases; unmatched bases: 4. The CDR3 sequence is 15 residues long. In germline, CDR1 is ENHRY, CDR2 SYGVKD. This CDR3 is CAISESSGGGQPQHF. Written as DNA, the CDR3 is TGTGCCATCAGTGAGTCATCAGGGGGCGGTCAGCCCCAGCATTTT.

The CDR3, as DNA: TGTGCCAGCAGCTTAGTTACTAGTAAGGGCTACGAGCAGTACTTC. Protein: CASSLVTSKGYEQYF. This rearrangement joins TRBV7-8 to TRBJ2-7, with D possibly matching TRBD2 (5 bases). Trimming shortened V by 1 base and J by 3 bases, and 13 bases separated the two germline ends. CDR3 length: 15 amino acids. Germline V gene lookup returns CDR1 SGHVS and CDR2 FQNEAQ.

V and J are TRBV7-3 and TRBJ2-3, with TRBD1 matching 10 bases. This CDR3 spans 19 amino acids. Germline V gene sequence: CDR1 SGHTA, CDR2 FQGTGA. The V segment lost 3 bases and the J segment 2 bases; nucleotides outside the gene matches: 14. This CDR3 is CASSFSGTGAGFSTDTQYF. The CDR3 DNA sequence: TGTGCCAGCAGCTTCTCCGGGACAGGGGCTGGGTTTTCCACAGATACGCAGTATTTT.

V gene TRBV10-1 combines with J gene TRBJ1-5; D is perhaps TRBD1 (6 bases). The CDR3 covers 13 residues. Trimming shortened V by 10 bases and J by 2 bases, and 12 bases separated the two germline ends. Germline V gives CDR1 WNHNN, CDR2 SYGVQD (reference sequence). CDR3 loop: CAKGEGGNQPQHF. The CDR3 region has the DNA TGCGCCAAGGGGGAGGGAGGCAATCAGCCCCAGCATTTT.

The CDR3 reads CASTPTGDQPQHF. The CDR3 DNA sequence: TGTGCCAGCACTCCAACAGGGGATCAGCCCCAGCATTTT. This sequence joins TRBV6-5 and TRBJ1-5; 7 bases align to TRBD1. Germline trimming cut 7 bases from V and 5 bases from J; bases unmatched to any gene: 5. The CDR3 totals 13 residues. Germline CDR1 MNHEY, CDR2 SVGAGI.

The chain uses TRBV29-1 and TRBJ1-2, with D unclear. This CDR3 spans 12 amino acids. Trimming stripped 2 bases from V and 14 bases from J, with 18 bases between. Looked up from germline, CDR1 is SQVTM and CDR2 is ANQGSEA. CDR3 sequence: CSVEFEGVVATF. DNA of the CDR3: TGCAGCGTTGAATTTGAGGGCGTGGTTGCAACCTTC.

The chain combines TRBV30 with TRBJ2-5, with unresolved D. The CDR3 sequence is 14 residues long. CDR1 GTSNPN and CDR2 SVGIG come from the germline V gene (reference sequence). V gave up 1 base and J gave up 2 bases, with 11 bases separating them. In DNA, the CDR3 is TGTGCCTGGAGTGGTGATTACCAGCAAGAGACCCAGTACTTC. It yields the protein CAWSGDYQQETQYF.

The V and J genes are TRBV18 and TRBJ1-2; TRBD1 matches at 8 bases. Germline CDR1 is KGHSH and CDR2 is LQKENI. The CDR3 loop spans 15 amino acids. After removal of 1 base from V and 7 bases from J, the junction contained 8 bases not matched to a gene. CDR3 loop: CASSPQAPGGSGYTF. The CDR3 coding sequence is TGTGCCAGCTCACCACAAGCCCCAGGGGGCTCTGGCTACACCTTC.